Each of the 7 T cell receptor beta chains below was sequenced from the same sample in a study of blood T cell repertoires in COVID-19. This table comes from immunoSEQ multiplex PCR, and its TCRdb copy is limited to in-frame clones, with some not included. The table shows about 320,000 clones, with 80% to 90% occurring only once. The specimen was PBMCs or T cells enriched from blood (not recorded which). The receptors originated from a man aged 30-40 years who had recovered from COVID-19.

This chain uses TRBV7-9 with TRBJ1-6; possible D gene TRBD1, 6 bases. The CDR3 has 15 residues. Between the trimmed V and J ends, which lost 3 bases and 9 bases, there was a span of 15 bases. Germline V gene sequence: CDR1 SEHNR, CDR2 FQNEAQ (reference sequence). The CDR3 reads CASSFPGQSSSPLHF. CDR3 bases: TGTGCCAGCAGCTTTCCAGGACAGTCTAGTTCACCCCTCCACTTT. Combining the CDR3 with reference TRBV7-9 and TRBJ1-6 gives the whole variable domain DTGVSQNPRHKITKRGQNVTFRCDPISEHNRLYWYRQTLGQGPEFLTYFQNEAQLEKSRLLSDRFSAERPKGSFSTLEIQRTEQGDSAMYLCASSFPGQSSSPLHFGNGTRLTVT.

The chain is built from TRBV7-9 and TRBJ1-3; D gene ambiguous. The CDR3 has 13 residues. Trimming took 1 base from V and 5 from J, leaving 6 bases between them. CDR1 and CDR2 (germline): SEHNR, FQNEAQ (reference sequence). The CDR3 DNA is TGTGCCAGCAGCTTAGTATCCCGAAACACCATATATTTT. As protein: CASSLVSRNTIYF.

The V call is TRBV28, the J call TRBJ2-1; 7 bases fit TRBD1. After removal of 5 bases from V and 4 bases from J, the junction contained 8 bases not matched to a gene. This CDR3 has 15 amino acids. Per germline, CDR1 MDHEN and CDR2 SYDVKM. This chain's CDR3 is CASSPTGTVYNEQFF. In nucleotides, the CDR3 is TGTGCCAGCAGTCCCACTGGGACAGTGTACAATGAGCAGTTCTTC. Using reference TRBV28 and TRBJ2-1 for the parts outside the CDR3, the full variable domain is DVKVTQSSRYLVKRTGEKVFLECVQDMDHENMFWYRQDPGLGLRLIYFSYDVKMKEKGDIPEGYSVSREKKERFSLILESASTNQTSMYLCASSPTGTVYNEQFFGPGTRLTVL.

This chain's CDR3 is CASSLGSTTGADTQYF. In DNA, the CDR3 is TGCGCCAGCAGCTTGGGGTCCACCACCGGGGCAGATACGCAGTATTTT. J is TRBJ2-3 and V is TRBV5-1, with a possible D match to TRBD2 (5 bases). This CDR3 region has 16 residues. Germline CDR1 reads SGHRS; CDR2 reads YFSETQ. Between the trimmed V and J ends, which lost 0 bases and 4 bases, there was a span of 15 bases. Using reference TRBV5-1 and TRBJ2-3 for the parts outside the CDR3, the full variable domain is KAGVTQTPRYLIKTRGQQVTLSCSPISGHRSVSWYQQTPGQGLQFLFEYFSETQRNKGNFPGRFSGRQFSNSRSEMNVSTLELGDSALYLCASSLGSTTGADTQYFGPGTRLTVL.

The CDR3 DNA reads TGTGCCAGCAGAACACAGGGGTCCTATGGCTACACCTTC. Translated: CASRTQGSYGYTF. The rearrangement uses TRBV27 and TRBJ1-2, with 7 bases identical to TRBD1. V shed 6 bases and J 4 bases; nucleotides not matched to a gene: 5. The CDR3 loop spans 13 amino acids. Germline lookup yields CDR1 MNHEY and CDR2 SMNVEV (reference sequence).

CDR3 in DNA: TGTGCCAGCAGCACTAGAAGCAACTATGGCTACACCTTC. The encoded protein is CASSTRSNYGYTF. The chain links TRBV7-9 to TRBJ1-2; D gene ambiguous. V lost 5 bases and J lost 2, with 9 bases in between. Germline lookup yields CDR1 SEHNR and CDR2 FQNEAQ (reference sequence). The CDR3 contains 13 residues.

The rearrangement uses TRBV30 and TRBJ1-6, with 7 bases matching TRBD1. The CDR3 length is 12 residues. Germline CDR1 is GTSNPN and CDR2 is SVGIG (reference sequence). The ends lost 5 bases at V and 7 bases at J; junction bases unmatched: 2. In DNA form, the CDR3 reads TGTGCCTGGGGGGGACAGAATTCACCCCTCCACTTT. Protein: CAWGGQNSPLHF.